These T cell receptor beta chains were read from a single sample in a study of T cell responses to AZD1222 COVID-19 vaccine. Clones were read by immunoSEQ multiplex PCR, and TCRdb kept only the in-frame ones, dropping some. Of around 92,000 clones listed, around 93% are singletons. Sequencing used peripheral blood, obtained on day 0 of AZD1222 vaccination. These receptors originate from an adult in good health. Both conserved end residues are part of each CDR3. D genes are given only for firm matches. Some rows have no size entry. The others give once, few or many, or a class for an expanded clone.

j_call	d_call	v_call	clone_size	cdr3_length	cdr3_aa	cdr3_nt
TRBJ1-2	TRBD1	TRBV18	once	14	CASSLGDRGLGYTF	TGTGCCAGCTCACTAGGGGACAGGGGGCTCGGCTACACCTTC
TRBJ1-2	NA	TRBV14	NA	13	CASSSQRAVGYTF	TGTGCCAGCAGCTCGCAGCGGGCGGTTGGCTACACCTTC
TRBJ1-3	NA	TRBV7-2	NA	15	CASSFDGGYGNTIYF	TGTGCCAGCAGCTTTGATGGGGGGTACGGAAACACCATATATTTT
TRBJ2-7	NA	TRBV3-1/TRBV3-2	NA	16	CASSSSRDGGNREQYF	TGTGCCAGCAGCTCAAGCCGGGACGGGGGTAATCGCGAGCAGTACTTC
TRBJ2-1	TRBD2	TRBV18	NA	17	CASSPAPLAASYNEQFF	TGTGCCAGCTCACCGGCCCCTCTAGCGGCCAGCTACAATGAGCAGTTCTTC
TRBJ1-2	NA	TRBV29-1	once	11	CSVESLYGYTF	TGCAGCGTTGAATCCTTATATGGCTACACCTTC
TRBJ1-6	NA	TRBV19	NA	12	CASNRFNSPLHF	TGTGCCAGTAACAGGTTTAATTCACCCCTCCACTTT
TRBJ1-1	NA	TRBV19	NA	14	CASIPGRQKTEAFF	TGTGCCAGTATCCCGGGTCGTCAAAAGACTGAAGCTTTCTTT
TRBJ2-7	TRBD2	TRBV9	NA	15	CASSVGASGRGEQYF	TGTGCCAGCAGCGTAGGGGCTAGCGGGAGAGGGGAGCAGTACTTC
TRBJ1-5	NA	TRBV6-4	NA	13	CASSPGEGQPQHF	TGTGCCAGCAGTCCGGGTGAGGGGCAGCCCCAGCATTTT
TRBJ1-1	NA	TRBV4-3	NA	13	CASSQEESRRAFF	TGCGCCAGCAGCCAAGAAGAAAGCAGGAGGGCTTTCTTT
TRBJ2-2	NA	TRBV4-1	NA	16	CASSQIAEIRTGELFF	TGCGCCAGCAGCCAAATCGCGGAGATAAGGACCGGGGAGCTGTTTTTT
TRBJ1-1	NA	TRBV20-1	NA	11	CSASPYTEAFF	TGCAGTGCTAGTCCCTACACTGAAGCTTTCTTT
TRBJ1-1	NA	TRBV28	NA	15	CASGLIGPGVPEAFF	TGTGCCAGCGGTTTAATCGGGCCGGGAGTGCCCGAAGCTTTCTTT
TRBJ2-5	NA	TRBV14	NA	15	CASSLTQTNQETQYF	TGTGCCAGCAGCCTCACCCAAACCAACCAAGAGACCCAGTACTTC
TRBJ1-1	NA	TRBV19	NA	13	CASSTGPRTEAFF	TGTGCCAGTAGTACGGGACCGCGGACTGAAGCTTTCTTT
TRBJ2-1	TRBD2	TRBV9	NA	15	CASGIAGGRFNEQFF	TGTGCCAGCGGAATAGCGGGGGGGCGTTTCAATGAGCAGTTCTTC
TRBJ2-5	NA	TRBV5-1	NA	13	CASRRGGPETQYF	TGCGCCAGCAGGAGAGGGGGGCCTGAGACCCAGTACTTC
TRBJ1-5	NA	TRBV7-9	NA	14	CASSLAGTGQPQHF	TGTGCCAGCAGCTTAGCAGGGACGGGTCAGCCCCAGCATTTT
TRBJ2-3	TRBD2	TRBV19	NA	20	CASSIRRAATSGRMTDTQYF	TGTGCCAGTAGTATACGCCGCGCCGCAACTAGCGGGAGGATGACAGATACGCAGTATTTT
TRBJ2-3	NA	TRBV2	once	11	CAIASARTQYF	TGTGCCATCGCGAGCGCCCGGACGCAGTATTTT
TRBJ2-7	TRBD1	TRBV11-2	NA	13	CASSGTGGYEQYF	TGTGCCAGCAGCGGGACAGGGGGCTACGAGCAGTACTTC